This TCR beta chain was identified in a study of OX40 agonist ivuxolimab in advanced cancers. Study background: Three partial responders included one hepatocellular carcinoma patient and two cutaneous melanoma patients. Study findings and constraints: Doses of 0.1 to 3.0 mg/kg were accompanied by clonal expansion of CD4+ and CD8+ blood T cells by week 6.

In the case of this clone: Antigen specificity is unknown.

Germline V lookup: CDR1 MNHEY, CDR2 SVGAGI. CDR3 length: 13 residues. The V and J ends lost 8 bases and 6 bases, in that order; junction bases with no gene match: 5. Sequenced by immunoSEQ multiplex PCR; TCRdb stores in-frame clones only, minus some. Of roughly 100,000 clones in the sample, approximately 92% were seen once. The clonotype comes from an adult with an advanced solid tumor such as melanoma, head and neck, liver or kidney cancer. The genes are TRBV6-5 and TRBJ2-1, with TRBD2 identical over 9 bases. The input for sequencing was CD4+ or CD8+ T cells sorted from blood, taken in a trial of the OX40 agonist ivuxolimab. The CDR3 DNA is TGTGCCAGCGGCGGGAGGGCGGGCAATGAGCAGTTCTTC. The encoded protein is CASGGRAGNEQFF.